These 23 T cell receptor beta chains came from one sample sequenced in a study of shared clonotypes between healthy human individuals. CD45RO-negative, CCR7-positively selected cells formed the naive CD8 fraction, excluding terminally differentiated effector memory CD45RA+ cells. The table came from immunoSEQ multiplex PCR; TCRdb's copy has only in-frame clones and leaves some out. The top ten clones hold 0.3% of a sample with about 580,000 clones, roughly 98% of them seen once. Sample: naive CD8+ T cells sorted from blood. The source of these receptors is a man aged 30 to 39 in good health.

The chain has TRBV9 and TRBJ1-2; 11 bases are a match to TRBD1. From germline, CDR1 is SGDLS and CDR2 YYNGEE. The CDR3 contains 15 residues. The ends lost 3 bases at V and 4 bases at J; junction bases unmatched: 5. CDR3 in amino acids: CASSAPGTGGYGYTF. As DNA, the CDR3 is TGTGCCAGCAGCGCCCCGGGGACAGGGGGCTATGGCTACACCTTC.

Concerning this clone: Its ends do not fully match the called genes, so a read error is possible. The genes are TRBV29-1 and TRBJ2-1; D remains ambiguous. Looked up from germline, CDR1 is SQVTM and CDR2 is ANQGSEA. CDR3 length equals 13 residues. CDR3 loop: CSAEPPGYNEQFF. As DNA, the CDR3 is TGCAGCGCTGAACCCCCAGGCTACAATGAGCAGTTCTTC.

This clone has just one count. This chain links TRBV6-1 with TRBJ2-7; D call uncertain. Germline V gives CDR1 MNHNS, CDR2 SASEGT. The CDR3 covers 11 residues. V dropped 3 bases and J dropped 6 bases, with 6 bases sitting between them. The CDR3 DNA reads as TGTGCCAGCAGTGAGGACGCCGAGCAGTACTTC. As protein: CASSEDAEQYF.

The rearrangement links TRBV4-3 to TRBJ1-1; D remains unclear. Trimming stripped 1 base from V and 4 bases from J, with 7 bases between. Germline V CDR1 and CDR2: LGHNA, YSLEER. CDR3 length: 13 amino acids. CDR3 sequence (DNA): TGCGCCAGCAGCCAAGCGTGGGGCACTGAAGCTTTCTTT. Amino acids: CASSQAWGTEAFF.

The rearrangement uses TRBV5-1 and TRBJ2-3; 7 bases are a match to TRBD2. The CDR3 totals 15 residues. In germline, CDR1 is SGHRS, CDR2 YFSETQ. The V and J ends lost 1 base and 5 bases, in that order; junction bases with no gene match: 7. In nucleotides, the CDR3 is TGCGCCAGCAGCTTGAGCGGGGTCCCACGAGATACGCAGTATTTT. As protein: CASSLSGVPRDTQYF.

V is TRBV29-1 and J is TRBJ2-4; perhaps D is TRBD1 or TRBD2 (5 bases each). V dropped 0 bases and J dropped 6 bases, with 9 bases sitting between them. The CDR3 has 13 residues. CDR1 is SQVTM and CDR2 is ANQGSEA in the germline V gene. CDR3 protein: CSVEDRDPNIQYF. CDR3 coding DNA: TGCAGCGTTGAAGACAGGGACCCAAACATTCAGTACTTC.

The V gene is TRBV11-2, the J gene TRBJ2-7; TRBD1 aligns across 10 bases. The CDR3 totals 14 residues. Trimming removed 1 base from V and 7 bases from J; junction bases left unmatched: 4. Per germline, CDR1 SGHAT and CDR2 FQNNGV. The CDR3 region has the DNA TGTGCCAGCAGCTTAGGACAGGGGGCGAGGGAGCAGTACTTC. Its translation is CASSLGQGAREQYF.

J is TRBJ2-2 and V is TRBV27, with TRBD1 as a possible D gene (6 bases). Deletions cut 4 bases from V and 3 bases from J, with 12 bases between. The CDR3 is 15 residues long. Germline values: CDR1 MNHEY, CDR2 SMNVEV (reference sequence). Here the CDR3 reads CASSSYRVHTGELFF. The CDR3 nucleotides read TGTGCCAGCAGTTCTTACAGGGTGCACACCGGGGAGCTGTTTTTT.

The rearrangement uses TRBV7-9 and TRBJ2-1; 12 bases map to TRBD1. CDR3 size: 19 residues. V lost 5 bases to trimming and J lost 0 bases; unmatched junction nucleotides: 11. CDR1 and CDR2 (germline): SEHNR, FQNEAQ (reference sequence). The CDR3 DNA reads TGTGCCAGCAGCCCACCGGGACAGGGGGCCTCCAACTCCTACAATGAGCAGTTCTTC. This codes for CASSPPGQGASNSYNEQFF.

The V call is TRBV5-5, the J call TRBJ2-7; the match to TRBD2 covers 8 bases. This CDR3 region has 15 residues. V shed 0 bases, J shed 6 bases, and the junction held 8 bases outside the gene matches. Germline-derived CDR1 and CDR2 are SGHKS and YYEKEE (reference sequence). CDR3 amino acids: CASSLDPGLGREQYF. The DNA of the CDR3 is TGTGCCAGCAGCTTGGACCCGGGACTAGGGCGCGAGCAGTACTTC.

The DNA for the CDR3 is TGTGCCAGCAGTGGAAGGACCGTCTATGGCTACACCTTC. It encodes CASSGRTVYGYTF. The chain employs TRBV2 and TRBJ1-2; D not certain. The CDR3 is 13 residues long. Per the germline V gene, CDR1 is SNHLY and CDR2 is FYNNEI. V lost 4 bases and J lost 4, with 10 bases in between. Complete variable domain (other parts from reference TRBV2 and TRBJ1-2): EPEVTQTPSHQVTQMGQEVILRCVPISNHLYFYWYRQILGQKVEFLVSFYNNEISEKSEIFDDQFSVERPDGSNFTLKIRSTKLEDSAMYFCASSGRTVYGYTFGSGTRLTVV.

The chain couples TRBV27 to TRBJ2-1; the match to TRBD2 covers 10 bases. In germline, CDR1 is MNHEY, CDR2 SMNVEV (reference sequence). The CDR3 covers 16 residues. Trimming at V came to 2 bases and at J to 8 bases, leaving 9 bases not matched to a gene. DNA of the CDR3: TGTGCCAGCAGTTTAACAGCGGGAGGGCCTCGGTATGAGCAGTTCTTC. Its protein product is CASSLTAGGPRYEQFF.

The gene calls are TRBV21-1 and TRBJ2-7. TRBV21-1 corresponds to a pseudogene. The CDR3 is made up of 16 amino acids. CDR3 DNA sequence: TGTGCCAGCAGCAAAGCGTATACCGGGCCCCTTGGGGAGCAGTACTTC. Protein product: CASSKAYTGPLGEQYF.

Points on this clone: A read error may produce the germline difference seen at one junction end. This specimen includes other DNA sequences encoding the same CDR3. This chain links TRBV7-7 with TRBJ2-7; 9 bases fit TRBD1. The CDR3 runs to 15 residues. Germline V gene sequence: CDR1 SSHAT, CDR2 FNYEAQ (reference sequence). CDR3 in amino acids: CASSLGTGSSYEQYF. The CDR3 coding sequence is TGTGCTAGCAGCTTGGGGACAGGGAGCTCCTACGAGCAGTACTTC.

The V gene is TRBV7-9, the J gene TRBJ2-1; 9 nucleotides agree with TRBD1. Germline CDR1 reads SEHNR; CDR2 reads FQNEAQ (reference sequence). The CDR3 is 15 residues long. After removal of 4 bases from V and 7 bases from J, the junction contained 8 bases not matched to a gene. CDR3 nucleotides: TGTGCCAGCAGCTCCCCAACAGGGGGCTTGAATGAGCAGTTCTTC. It is translated as CASSSPTGGLNEQFF.

The chain combines TRBV6-5 with TRBJ2-5, with D perhaps matching TRBD1 or TRBD2 (5 bases each). The CDR3 consists of 15 residues. V was cut by 0 bases and J by 4 bases, with 12 bases left in between. Germline-derived CDR1 and CDR2 are MNHEY and SVGAGI. CDR3 DNA: TGTGCCAGCAGTTACTCGGCAGGGACGGGAGAGACCCAGTACTTC. It yields the protein CASSYSAGTGETQYF.

This chain uses TRBV5-4 with TRBJ2-7, with D possibly being TRBD2 (5 bases). The CDR3 extends over 14 amino acids. The V gene lost 4 bases and the J gene lost 0 bases, with 11 bases spanning the gap. The V gene's germline CDR1 is SGHNT and CDR2 YYREEE (reference sequence). The CDR3: CASSPSGYSYEQYF. CDR3 coding DNA: TGTGCCAGCAGCCCGAGCGGCTACTCCTACGAGCAGTACTTC.

This chain uses TRBV5-1 with TRBJ2-3, with 9 bases lining up with TRBD2. With 3 bases clipped from V and 5 bases from J, the junction kept 7 bases outside the gene matches. The CDR3 consists of 15 residues. Germline CDR1 is SGHRS and CDR2 is YFSETQ. CDR3 loop: CASSYSGSGGDTQYF. CDR3 bases: TGCGCCAGCAGCTATAGCGGGAGCGGGGGAGATACGCAGTATTTT.

V gene TRBV6-5 combines with J gene TRBJ2-2; TRBD1 agrees at 9 bases. The germline V gene has CDR1 MNHEY and CDR2 SVGAGI. V lost 6 bases, J lost 6 bases, and 8 bases stayed unmatched. This CDR3 has 15 residues. CDR3 loop: CASSPGTGMSGELFF. CDR3 bases: TGTGCCAGCAGCCCCGGGACAGGGATGTCCGGGGAGCTGTTTTTT.

This clone was seen only a few times. This chain uses TRBV2 with TRBJ1-1, with TRBD1 as a possible D gene (5 bases). This CDR3 has 12 residues. Germline V gives CDR1 SNHLY, CDR2 FYNNEI. DNA of the CDR3: TGTGCGGGAGGGGCATTGAACACTGAAGCTTTCTTT. Its protein is CAGGALNTEAFF.

The chain couples TRBV11-3 to TRBJ2-7, with 7 bases identical to TRBD1. The CDR3 has 13 amino acids. Germline V gene lookup returns CDR1 SGHNT and CDR2 YENEEA. Losses at the gene ends were 3 bases for V and 3 bases for J; bases not matched to a gene: 2. CDR3 sequence reads: CASSFRQGYEQYF. In nucleotides, the CDR3 is TGTGCCAGCAGCTTCCGACAGGGCTACGAGCAGTACTTC.

The V and J genes are TRBV12-5 and TRBJ1-1; D is uncertain. V lost 1 base and J lost 8, with 5 bases in between. The CDR3 is 11 residues long. Germline V gene sequence: CDR1 LGHNT, CDR2 FRNRAP. DNA for the CDR3: TGTGCTAGTGGTTTGGACGCGGAAGCTTTCTTT. It translates to CASGLDAEAFF.

CDR3 coding DNA: TGTGCCAGCAGCGTCAGGGGGGAAGTTGAGCATTTT. Protein sequence: CASSVRGEVEHF. The gene calls are TRBV9 and TRBJ1-5, with 7 nucleotides matching TRBD1. The CDR3 has 12 residues. J lost 14 bases, V lost 2 bases, and 7 bases had no gene match. CDR1 is SGDLS and CDR2 is YYNGEE in the germline V gene.